These T cell receptor delta chains were read from a single sample in a study of delta chains in infants with herpesvirus infections. TCRdb re-called the RT-PCR reads via CATT. The data show more than 600 delta-chain clones, roughly 15% seen once. The sample in question was peripheral blood, obtained at time point 1 of longitudinal follow-up. These TCRs come from a human donor who was a Ugandan infant, either HIV-exposed or HIV-unexposed (not recorded which). Both conserved end residues are part of each CDR3. A D gene is named only where the DNA matches it firmly. Only part of the rows carry a size: once, few, many, or a class if the clone is expanded.

D: TRDD3
V: TRDV1
size: large
J: TRDJ1
CDR3: CALGELPWGILFIDKLIF
DNA: TGTGCTCTTGGGGAACTCCCCTGGGGGATACTATTCATCGATAAACTCATCTTT

D: TRDD3
V: TRDV2
size: medium-sized
J: TRDJ2
CDR3: CACAHWGIRALTAQLFF
DNA: TGTGCCTGTGCCCACTGGGGGATACGTGCTTTGACAGCACAACTCTTCTTT

D: TRDD3
V: TRDV2
size: large
J: TRDJ3
CDR3: CACDVLGESSWDTRQMFF
DNA: TGTGCCTGTGATGTACTGGGGGAGAGCTCCTGGGACACCCGACAGATGTTTTTC

D: .
V: TRDV3
size: large
J: TRDJ1
CDR3: CASFRHIRRELIF
DNA: TGTGCCTCCTTCCGCCACATCCGAAGGGAACTCATCTTT

D: .
V: TRDV3
size: large
J: TRDJ1
CDR3: CAFNPRLSGRSGANKTDKLIF
DNA: TGTGCCTTTAATCCCCGACTTTCCGGGCGGTCGGGGGCAAATAAGACCGATAAACTCATCTTT

D: TRDD3
V: TRDV1
size: large
J: TRDJ1
CDR3: CALGELVSLRSQVGGGYTLYTDKLIF
DNA: TGTGCTCTTGGGGAACTAGTCTCTCTAAGGAGCCAAGTAGGTGGGGGATACACCCTGTACACCGATAAACTCATCTTT

D: TRDD3
V: TRDV1
size: large
J: TRDJ1
CDR3: CALGERTLGGYKLIF
DNA: TGTGCTCTTGGGGAAAGAACGCTGGGGGGTTATAAACTCATCTTT

D: .
V: TRDV1
size: large
J: TRDJ1
CDR3: CALGELSALRKWGPKGTDKLIF
DNA: TGTGCTCTTGGGGAACTTTCTGCCCTACGTAAATGGGGACCGAAGGGCACCGATAAACTCATCTTT

D: TRDD3
V: TRDV3
size: large
J: TRDJ1
CDR3: CACGLRFGGSYTDKLIF
DNA: TGTGCCTGCGGCCTCCGCTTTGGGGGATCGTACACCGATAAACTCATCTTT

D: .
V: TRDV3
size: .
J: TRDJ1
CDR3: CACSLAFFLDWGFTDKLIF
DNA: TGTGCCTGCTCACTCGCCTTCTTCCTAGACTGGGGGTTCACCGATAAACTCATCTTT

D: TRDD3
V: TRDV1
size: large
J: TRDJ1
CDR3: CALGEPPNLGGQEKLIF
DNA: TGTGCTCTTGGGGAACCCCCCAATCTGGGGGGCCAGGAAAAACTCATCTTT

D: TRDD3
V: TRDV3
size: large
J: TRDJ1
CDR3: CAFLDSDTGGYEGMYTDKLIF
DNA: TGTGCCTTTTTAGATTCCGATACTGGGGGATACGAAGGAATGTACACCGATAAACTCATCTTT

D: TRDD3
V: TRDV2
size: medium-sized
J: TRDJ3
CDR3: CACDTGWGSSWDTRQMFF
DNA: TGTGCCTGTGACACCGGCTGGGGGAGCTCCTGGGACACCCGACAGATGTTTTTC

D: .
V: TRDV1
size: few
J: TRDJ1
CDR3: CALGEGLPNPRETDKLIF
DNA: TGTGCTCTTGGGGAAGGCCTTCCCAACCCTCGTGAGACCGATAAACTCATCTTT

D: TRDD3
V: TRDV1
size: large
J: TRDJ1
CDR3: CALGELNGPTAYWGISGMNKLIF
DNA: TGTGCTCTTGGGGAACTCAACGGCCCTACCGCCTACTGGGGGATATCGGGGATGAATAAACTCATCTTT

D: TRDD3
V: TRDV1
size: medium-sized
J: TRDJ1
CDR3: CALGEVPPTWGQVLGDTRGSDTDKLIF
DNA: TGTGCTCTTGGGGAAGTCCCGCCTACATGGGGCCAAGTACTGGGGGATACTCGGGGATCGGACACCGATAAACTCATCTTT

D: .
V: TRDV1
size: medium-sized
J: TRDJ1
CDR3: CALESQGVDHHTDKLIF
DNA: TGTGCTCTTGAATCCCAGGGGGTAGACCACCACACCGATAAACTCATCTTT

D: .
V: TRDV1
size: large
J: TRDJ1
CDR3: CALGELPPHVLGDTDKLIF
DNA: TGTGCTCTTGGGGAACTCCCCCCCCACGTACTGGGAGACACCGATAAACTCATCTTT

D: .
V: TRDV1
size: large
J: TRDJ1
CDR3: CALGEELFPRDLYTDKLIF
DNA: TGTGCTCTTGGGGAAGAATTATTCCCCCGGGACTTGTACACCGATAAACTCATCTTT

D: TRDD3
V: TRDV1
size: large
J: TRDJ1
CDR3: CALGELSRFHWGILGPGADKLIF
DNA: TGTGCTCTTGGGGAACTTAGCCGCTTCCACTGGGGGATACTGGGTCCGGGCGCCGATAAACTCATCTTT

D: TRDD3
V: TRDV1
size: large
J: TRDJ1
CDR3: CALGEGGILRLGDKYTDKLIF
DNA: TGTGCTCTTGGGGAAGGGGGGATTCTCCGACTGGGGGATAAGTACACCGATAAACTCATCTTT

D: TRDD3
V: TRDV1
size: large
J: TRDJ1
CDR3: CALGELPPLEYWGAKGLKLIF
DNA: TGTGCTCTTGGGGAACTACCACCCTTGGAGTACTGGGGGGCTAAGGGGCTAAAACTCATCTTT

D: .
V: TRDV2
size: medium-sized
J: TRDJ3
CDR3: CACDPLLSGPWDTRQMFF
DNA: TGTGCCTGTGACCCCCTATTATCCGGGCCCTGGGACACCCGACAGATGTTTTTC

D: TRDD3
V: TRDV1
size: medium-sized
J: TRDJ1
CDR3: CALGETPKLGDRWEYTDKLIF
DNA: TGTGCTCTTGGGGAAACCCCCAAACTGGGGGATAGATGGGAGTACACCGATAAACTCATCTTT

D: TRDD3
V: TRDV2
size: large
J: TRDJ3
CDR3: CACDTSWGTSWDTRQMFF
DNA: TGTGCCTGTGACACCTCCTGGGGGACCTCCTGGGACACCCGACAGATGTTTTTC

D: TRDD3
V: TRDV1
size: large
J: TRDJ1
CDR3: CALGELLGTVLGGCTPTDKLIF
DNA: TGTGCTCTTGGGGAACTTCTAGGAACGGTACTGGGGGGATGTACCCCCACCGATAAACTCATCTTT

D: TRDD2
V: TRDV1
size: large
J: TRDJ1
CDR3: CALGELIPTPVPLDKLIF
DNA: TGTGCTCTTGGGGAGCTCATTCCTACCCCCGTACCCCTCGATAAACTCATCTTT